A selection of T cell receptor beta chains follows, all from one sample in a study of early stage breast cancer tumors. The method was immunoSEQ multiplex PCR; TCRdb's version includes in-frame clones alone and lacks a portion of them. The sample consists of 50,000 or so clones, approximately 80% of them appearing once. Sequencing was performed on blood. The receptors here all came from a person between 50 and 60 years old with breast cancer. Each CDR3 is given with its conserved first and last residue. D genes are given only for firm matches. Not all rows give a size; the values are once, few, many and, for expanded clones, a class.

d_call: .
j_call: TRBJ1-1
clone_size: .
v_call: TRBV7-2
cdr3_aa: CASSLDGGLGTEAFF
cdr3_nt: TGTGCCAGCAGCTTAGACGGGGGTTTGGGCACTGAAGCTTTCTTT

d_call: .
j_call: TRBJ2-3
clone_size: .
v_call: TRBV9
cdr3_aa: CASSVSLLLGDTQYF
cdr3_nt: .

d_call: TRBD1
j_call: TRBJ1-6
clone_size: .
v_call: TRBV2
cdr3_aa: CASSERTGGNSPLHF
cdr3_nt: TGTGCCAGCAGTGAAAGGACAGGGGGAAATTCACCCCTCCACTTT

d_call: .
j_call: TRBJ2-1
clone_size: .
v_call: TRBV6-5
cdr3_aa: CASSYSYEVRGSEQFF
cdr3_nt: TGTGCCAGCAGTTACTCATATGAGGTCAGGGGAAGTGAGCAGTTCTTC

d_call: .
j_call: TRBJ2-5
clone_size: .
v_call: TRBV5-4
cdr3_aa: CASSLAETQYF
cdr3_nt: TGTGCCAGCAGCTTGGCAGAGACCCAGTACTTC

d_call: .
j_call: TRBJ2-7
clone_size: .
v_call: TRBV2
cdr3_aa: CASRRAPSRVDEQYF
cdr3_nt: TGTGCCAGCCGCAGGGCCCCCTCCCGAGTCGACGAGCAGTACTTC

d_call: .
j_call: TRBJ1-3
clone_size: .
v_call: TRBV5-6
cdr3_aa: CASSSVVFGTIYF
cdr3_nt: TGTGCCAGCAGCTCGGTCGTTTTCGGCACCATATATTTT

d_call: TRBD1
j_call: TRBJ1-2
clone_size: .
v_call: TRBV28
cdr3_aa: CASSPGGENYGYTF
cdr3_nt: TGTGCCAGCAGTCCAGGGGGGGAAAACTATGGCTACACCTTC

d_call: .
j_call: TRBJ1-1
clone_size: .
v_call: TRBV7-9
cdr3_aa: CASILAEGFTEAFF
cdr3_nt: TGTGCCAGCATTCTGGCCGAAGGTTTCACTGAAGCTTTCTTT

d_call: .
j_call: TRBJ1-3
clone_size: .
v_call: TRBV5-5
cdr3_aa: CASRLELFLDNSGNTIYF
cdr3_nt: TGTGCCAGCAGGTTGGAACTGTTCCTCGATAACTCTGGAAACACCATATATTTT

d_call: .
j_call: TRBJ2-2
clone_size: few
v_call: TRBV7-9
cdr3_aa: CASSLTVTGELFF
cdr3_nt: TGTGCCAGCAGCTTGACAGTGACCGGGGAGCTGTTTTTT

d_call: .
j_call: TRBJ2-5
clone_size: once
v_call: TRBV18
cdr3_aa: CASSPLGIQETQYF
cdr3_nt: TGTGCCAGCTCACCACTGGGGATCCAAGAGACCCAGTACTTC

d_call: .
j_call: TRBJ1-2
clone_size: few
v_call: TRBV4-3
cdr3_aa: CASSQDLGGTGYTF
cdr3_nt: TGCGCCAGCAGCCAAGATCTGGGGGGAACGGGCTACACCTTC